The 30 T cell receptor beta chains below all came from one sample that was sequenced in a study of control samples from healthy donors and cancer patients. The data were produced by immunoSEQ multiplex PCR, yet TCRdb's version contains in-frame clones alone and is incomplete. The table includes about 150,000 clones, 91% detected once. The source material was blood. All receptors come from a man in his thirties or forties in good health.

The chain links TRBV24-1 to TRBJ2-5, with 7 positions matching TRBD2. After removal of 7 bases from V and 4 bases from J, the junction contained 14 bases not matched to a gene. The germline CDR1 and CDR2 sequences are KGHDR and SFDVKD. This CDR3 region has 16 residues. CDR3 in DNA: TGTGCCACCAGCGCCCCATTTGGGGGAGGGATAGAGACCCAGTACTTC. As protein: CATSAPFGGGIETQYF.

In this sample, this clone turned up once. Here the CDR3 DNA reads TGTGCCACCAGTGTCCCCAGCGGGGGGCCAGATACGCAGTATTTT. It encodes CATSVPSGGPDTQYF. The V call is TRBV24-1, the J call TRBJ2-3, with 9 bases that match TRBD2. V lost 5 bases, J lost 4 bases, and 6 bases stayed unmatched. The CDR3 has 15 residues. In germline, CDR1 is KGHDR, CDR2 SFDVKD.

The V gene is TRBV10-3, the J gene TRBJ1-3; D is possibly TRBD1 (5 bases). Trimming pared 5 bases from V and 0 bases from J, leaving 8 bases between. This CDR3 is 14 amino acids long. Germline V lookup: CDR1 ENHRY, CDR2 SYGVKD. The CDR3 spells CAISSGPSGNTIYF. The CDR3 DNA sequence: TGTGCCATCAGTTCGGGGCCCTCTGGAAACACCATATATTTT.

The rearrangement links TRBV7-8 to TRBJ1-4; D is unresolved. Germline V CDR1 and CDR2: SGHVS, FQNEAQ. V lost 1 base to trimming and J lost 2 bases, with 11 bases between them. The CDR3 is made up of 16 amino acids. The CDR3 region has the DNA TGTGCCAGCAGCTTAGGGAGGAGAAGGACTAATGAAAAACTGTTTTTT. Protein sequence: CASSLGRRRTNEKLFF.

This chain uses TRBV18 with TRBJ2-1; D is tentatively TRBD1 or TRBD2 (5 bases each). CDR1 is KGHSH and CDR2 is LQKENI in the germline V gene. Trimming took off 1 base at V and 6 bases at J, with 22 bases between the two ends. The CDR3 spans 18 residues. In DNA form, the CDR3 reads TGTGCCAGCTCACCACGGTATAGGGACGTTGGAGCATTCAATGAGCAGTTCTTC. Translating gives CASSPRYRDVGAFNEQFF.

This rearrangement joins TRBV24-1 to TRBJ2-6; D unresolved. V was trimmed by 3 bases and J by 2 bases, leaving 4 bases between them. Germline V gene lookup returns CDR1 KGHDR and CDR2 SFDVKD. There are 14 residues in the CDR3. In DNA, the CDR3 is TGTGCCACCAGTGATCGCGCTGGGGCCAACGTCCTGACTTTC. Its translation is CATSDRAGANVLTF.

The CDR3 DNA reads TGTGCCAGCAGCTTACAGGGGAATGAGCAGTTCTTC. Protein: CASSLQGNEQFF. The rearrangement links TRBV11-2 to TRBJ2-1, with D maybe TRBD1 (6 bases). This CDR3 comprises 12 residues. Germline CDR1 reads SGHAT; CDR2 reads FQNNGV. The V end lost 2 bases, the J end lost 7 bases, and 6 bases lay between the germline ends.

This clone was picked up a small number of times. V and J are TRBV27 and TRBJ2-7; 11 bases align to TRBD2. Germline values: CDR1 MNHEY, CDR2 SMNVEV (reference sequence). CDR3 length: 16 residues. J was trimmed by 6 bases and V by 1 base; bases with no gene match: 8. The CDR3 spells CASSLLVAGGPGEQYF. In DNA, the CDR3 is TGTGCCAGCAGTTTATTGGTAGCGGGGGGGCCGGGCGAGCAGTACTTC.

This chain joins TRBV5-1 and TRBJ2-1; 11 bases line up with TRBD2. With V trimmed by 1 base and J by 9 bases, 3 bases remained unmatched. Germline V gene data show CDR1 as SGHRS and CDR2 as YFSETQ. This CDR3 comprises 14 residues. CDR3 sequence (DNA): TGCGCCAGCAGCTTGACTAGCGGGGGATTTGAGCAGTTCTTC. Translation: CASSLTSGGFEQFF.

The DNA for the CDR3 is TGTGCCAGCAGTGGGGGAGAGTGGGGGTTAAGATCAGCTTTCTTT. It codes for CASSGGEWGLRSAFF. The chain recombines TRBV28 with TRBJ1-1; D might be TRBD1 (5 bases). Germline assignment: CDR1 MDHEN and CDR2 SYDVKM. The ends were cut back, 5 bases at V and 10 bases at J, with 23 bases in the middle. This CDR3 comprises 15 residues.

This clone was detected a few times. The rearrangement links TRBV4-1 to TRBJ1-5, with D unclear. The CDR3 sequence is 17 residues long. The germline gives CDR1 MGHRA, CDR2 YSYEKL. V lost 0 bases, J lost 0 bases, and 12 bases lay in between. In nucleotides, the CDR3 is TGCGCCAGCAGCCAAGATGGCAGCCCTTATAGCAATCAGCCCCAGCATTTT. Its protein is CASSQDGSPYSNQPQHF.

The gene calls are TRBV10-2 and TRBJ1-2, with a tentative D call TRBD1 (6 bases). The CDR3 loop spans 15 amino acids. Germline V gene sequence: CDR1 WSHSY, CDR2 SAAADI. The ends were cut back, 5 bases at V and 2 bases at J, with 15 bases in the middle. The CDR3 DNA reads TGCGCCAGCAGTCTTGAAAGGGGGGGAAACTATGGCTACACCTTC. This translates into CASSLERGGNYGYTF.

V is TRBV5-6 and J is TRBJ2-7; D is uncertain. Germline CDR1 reads SGHDT; CDR2 reads YYEEEE. The CDR3 is 13 amino acids. The V end lost 1 base, the J end lost 3 bases, and 8 bases lay between the germline ends. The chain's CDR3 is CASSLTENYEQYF. The DNA for the CDR3 is TGTGCCAGCAGCTTGACAGAGAACTACGAGCAGTACTTC.

This chain joins TRBV11-2 and TRBJ2-5; D call uncertain. From germline, CDR1 is SGHAT and CDR2 FQNNGV. The CDR3 totals 14 residues. Trimming took 0 bases from V and 5 from J, leaving 10 bases between them. In DNA form, the CDR3 reads TGTGCCAGCAGCTTAGATGAAGGTTGGGAGACCCAGTACTTC. This codes for CASSLDEGWETQYF.

The chain joins TRBV19 to TRBJ1-4; 12 bases line up with TRBD1. This CDR3 contains 13 residues. CDR1 is LNHDA, CDR2 SQIVND, per germline (reference sequence). Germline trimming cut 10 bases from V and 7 bases from J; bases unmatched to any gene: 4. DNA of the CDR3: TGTGCCACCAGGGACAGGGGGCCTGAAAAACTGTTTTTT. Residues: CATRDRGPEKLFF.

The chain has TRBV7-2 and TRBJ2-7, with D tentatively TRBD1 (6 bases). In germline, CDR1 is SGHTA, CDR2 FQGNSA. V lost 5 bases and J lost 0, with 11 bases in between. The CDR3 covers 14 residues. The CDR3 spells CASSTGQFSYEQYF. The CDR3 DNA reads as TGTGCCAGCAGCACTGGACAGTTCTCCTACGAGCAGTACTTC.

The chain recombines TRBV2 with TRBJ1-6; no clear D. This CDR3 has 15 residues. V was pared by 7 bases and J by 5 bases, with 15 bases between. CDR1 SNHLY and CDR2 FYNNEI come from the germline V gene. The CDR3 DNA is TGTGCCAGCACGGGGAGCCGACCTGATAATTCACCCCTCCACTTT. It codes for CASTGSRPDNSPLHF.

This clone was found once. The V gene is TRBV19, the J gene TRBJ2-5; possibly TRBD1 for D (5 bases). From germline, CDR1 is LNHDA and CDR2 SQIVND (reference sequence). This CDR3 is built from 14 residues. The V gene lost 3 bases and the J gene lost 5 bases, with 13 bases spanning the gap. The CDR3 reads CASSIARVTETQYF. Written as DNA, the CDR3 is TGTGCCAGTAGTATTGCCAGGGTCACGGAGACCCAGTACTTC.

V is TRBV7-9 and J is TRBJ2-3; D gene ambiguous. V shed 2 bases and J shed 2 bases, with 2 bases lying between them. Germline-derived CDR1 and CDR2 are SEHNR and FQNEAQ (reference sequence). This CDR3 comprises 12 residues. CDR3 bases: TGTGCCAGCAGCTTATCCACAGATACGCAGTATTTT. Residues: CASSLSTDTQYF.

This clone was found once. This chain links TRBV28 with TRBJ1-6; 11 bases fit TRBD1. Trimming removed 8 bases from V and 7 bases from J; junction bases left unmatched: 1. The CDR3 totals 13 residues. The germline V gene encodes CDR1 MDHEN and CDR2 SYDVKM. The CDR3 is CASGTGGNSPLHF. CDR3 nucleotide sequence: TGTGCCAGCGGGACAGGGGGGAATTCACCCCTCCACTTT. The full variable domain, with the rest looked up from reference TRBV28 and TRBJ1-6, is DVKVTQSSRYLVKRTGEKVFLECVQDMDHENMFWYRQDPGLGLRLIYFSYDVKMKEKGDIPEGYSVSREKKERFSLILESASTNQTSMYLCASGTGGNSPLHFGNGTRLTVT.

The J gene is TRBJ2-3, the V gene TRBV7-9; D remains unclear. The CDR3 contains 12 residues. V was clipped by 1 base and J by 6 bases, with 5 bases between them. Germline V CDR1 and CDR2: SEHNR, FQNEAQ (reference sequence). CDR3 DNA sequence: TGTGCCAGCAGCTTAGAGGCGGATACGCAGTATTTT. Residues: CASSLEADTQYF. The whole variable domain, filled in from reference TRBV7-9 and TRBJ2-3, reads DTGVSQNPRHKITKRGQNVTFRCDPISEHNRLYWYRQTLGQGPEFLTYFQNEAQLEKSRLLSDRFSAERPKGSFSTLEIQRTEQGDSAMYLCASSLEADTQYFGPGTRLTVL.

CDR3 protein: CAIGGKQETQYF. The CDR3 region has the DNA TGTGCCATCGGGGGAAAACAAGAGACCCAGTACTTC. The rearrangement joins TRBV10-3 to TRBJ2-5, with D possibly being TRBD1 or TRBD2 (5 bases each). The CDR3 sequence is 12 residues long. Germline V gives CDR1 ENHRY, CDR2 SYGVKD. V lost 8 bases to trimming and J lost 2 bases, with 9 bases between them.

The rearrangement links TRBV20-1 to TRBJ2-1; a possible D gene is TRBD2 (5 bases). The CDR3 length is 11 residues. CDR1 is DFQATT and CDR2 is SNEGSKA in the germline V gene (reference sequence). Trimming removed 4 bases at V and 9 bases at J, with 10 bases between. The CDR3 loop is CSATGRVEQFF. The CDR3 DNA follows: TGCAGTGCTACGGGGAGAGTTGAGCAGTTCTTC.

The chain has TRBV25-1 and TRBJ1-1; D gene ambiguous. The CDR3 is 13 residues long. Germline V CDR1 and CDR2: MGHDK, SYGVNS. V dropped 4 bases and J dropped 0 bases, with 6 bases sitting between them. In nucleotides, the CDR3 is TGTGCCAGCAGTGGCTACATGAACACTGAAGCTTTCTTT. Translated: CASSGYMNTEAFF.

In this sample, this clone is large. The rearrangement uses TRBV12-3 or TRBV12-4 and TRBJ1-2; D is ambiguous. The CDR3 is 13 residues long. The ends were cut back, 4 bases at V and 5 bases at J, with 11 bases in the middle. The CDR3 DNA reads TGTGCCAGCAGTTCCTCAGTTTCTTATGGCTACACCTTC. Its translation is CASSSSVSYGYTF.

This clone was recorded only once. This chain connects TRBV27 to TRBJ2-3, with TRBD2 matching 9 bases. The CDR3 is made up of 15 amino acids. From germline, CDR1 is MNHEY and CDR2 SMNVEV (reference sequence). J was trimmed by 2 bases and V by 8 bases; bases with no gene match: 8. CDR3 DNA sequence: TGTGCCAGCGAGAGCGGGGGGCGTCACACAGATACGCAGTATTTT. It specifies CASESGGRHTDTQYF.

The chain is built from TRBV5-1 and TRBJ2-2; 13 bases map to TRBD2. Trimming at V came to 3 bases and at J to 4 bases, leaving 9 bases not matched to a gene. The CDR3 sequence is 18 residues long. The germline V gene encodes CDR1 SGHRS and CDR2 YFSETQ. Written as DNA, the CDR3 is TGCGCCAGCAGCTACGGGACTAGCGGGGTGAGGGTCACCGGGGAGCTGTTTTTT. Its translation is CASSYGTSGVRVTGELFF.

V is TRBV13 and J is TRBJ2-3; D is perhaps TRBD2 (6 bases). The CDR3 runs 14 residues. Germline V CDR1 and CDR2: PRHDT, FYEKMQ (reference sequence). Trimming pared 5 bases from V and 6 bases from J, leaving 15 bases between. The CDR3 sequence is CASSPYSEGDTQYF. CDR3 coding DNA: TGTGCCAGCAGCCCCTACTCGGAGGGGGATACGCAGTATTTT.

As DNA, the CDR3 is TGTGCCAGTAATCGCTGGGGGGGTACCGGGGAGCTGTTTTTT. It translates to CASNRWGGTGELFF. The chain links TRBV28 to TRBJ2-2, with 7 bases aligning to TRBD2. J lost 5 bases, V lost 9 bases, and 9 bases had no gene match. There are 14 residues in the CDR3. Germline V gives CDR1 MDHEN, CDR2 SYDVKM. Variable domain in full (rest from reference TRBV28 and TRBJ2-2): DVKVTQSSRYLVKRTGEKVFLECVQDMDHENMFWYRQDPGLGLRLIYFSYDVKMKEKGDIPEGYSVSREKKERFSLILESASTNQTSMYLCASNRWGGTGELFFGEGSRLTVL.

CDR3 loop: CASSIQAIRSYEQYF. CDR3 in DNA: TGTGCCAGTAGTATACAGGCTATTCGCTCCTACGAGCAGTACTTC. This chain connects TRBV19 to TRBJ2-7; no reliable D call. Germline CDR1 LNHDA, CDR2 SQIVND (reference sequence). This CDR3 has 15 residues. Trimming stripped 2 bases from V and 0 bases from J, with 11 bases between.